This T cell receptor beta chain was captured in a study of neurological immune-mediated disorders. J gave up 3 bases and V 8 bases, and 6 bases lay outside the gene matches. CDR3 length: 14 residues. Germline CDR1 is MNHNY and CDR2 is SVGAGI (reference sequence). This clonotype appeared many times. Time point in this sample: longitudinal time-point 2. Each CDR3 protein gets one entry after TCRdb re-called the 5' RACE reads with MiXCR. The sample lists about 60,000 distinct CDR3 sequences; more than 7.5% were seen once. Sequences were obtained from PBMCs. The TCR was taken from a young man in good health. The V and J genes are TRBV6-6 and TRBJ2-3; 9 nucleotides match TRBD1. The CDR3, as DNA: TGTGCCAGCGGTAACAGGGGGCGGACAGATACGCAGTATTTT. It encodes CASGNRGRTDTQYF.